What follows are 14 T cell receptor beta chains derived from one specimen sequenced in a study of Ad26.COV2.S vaccination and SARS-CoV-2 variants. Sample treatment: 15 to 20 received Ad26.COV2.S at low or high dose, single or two shots; a few received placebo; per-sample allocation not given. Samples were taken on day 63 after the first vaccine or placebo injection. The repertoire was sequenced with immunoSEQ multiplex PCR; TCRdb's copy has only in-frame clones and lacks some. The table lists 440,000 or so clones, 90% of them singletons. Sequences were derived from peripheral blood, sampled in a trial of Ad26.COV2.S vaccine versus placebo. The receptors come from a person aged 18-65 years who received the Ad26.COV2.S COVID-19 vaccine or a placebo.

There are a few counts of this clone. The chain combines TRBV5-1 with TRBJ2-1; 7 positions agree with TRBD1. The CDR3 runs 15 residues. From germline, CDR1 is SGHRS and CDR2 YFSETQ. J lost 2 bases, V lost 2 bases, and 4 bases had no gene match. The CDR3, as DNA: TGCGCCAGCAGCTTCCGGGACAGCACCTACAATGAGCAGTTCTTC. Protein product: CASSFRDSTYNEQFF.

Regarding this clone: The germline gene is not matched at one end of the junction; a read error may be the cause. J is TRBJ2-5 and V is TRBV7-7; 14 nucleotides align to TRBD2. This CDR3 has 16 residues. The germline V gene encodes CDR1 SSHAT and CDR2 FNYEAQ (reference sequence). The CDR3 DNA reads as TGTGCTAGCAGCCCCGGGACTAGCGGGAGAGGGGAGACCCAGTACTTC. Protein: CASSPGTSGRGETQYF.

This chain uses TRBV20-1 with TRBJ2-3, with TRBD2 matching over 8 bases. This CDR3 comprises 11 residues. The germline CDR1 and CDR2 sequences are DFQATT and SNEGSKA (reference sequence). V shed 6 bases, J shed 7 bases, and the junction held 3 bases outside the gene matches. The CDR3 DNA is TGCAGTGCCCGGGAGGGACATACGCAGTATTTT. The encoded protein is CSAREGHTQYF.

This chain joins TRBV9 and TRBJ2-7; no clear D gene. The CDR3 contains 14 residues. V was shortened by 0 bases and J by 1 base, with 8 bases between the two germline ends. Looked up from germline, CDR1 is SGDLS and CDR2 is YYNGEE. The CDR3 DNA reads as TGTGCCAGCAGCGTAGAGGCCAGTTCCTACGAGCAGTACTTC. Translated, it gives CASSVEASSYEQYF.

The CDR3 protein is CASSYRSSGSFYEQYF. CDR3 bases: TGTGCCAGCAGTTACCGTTCTAGCGGGAGTTTTTACGAGCAGTACTTC. This sequence joins TRBV6-5 and TRBJ2-7; 10 bases fit TRBD2. This CDR3 region has 16 residues. V lost 2 bases and J lost 4; bases outside the gene matches: 8. Germline CDR1 and CDR2: MNHEY and SVGAGI.

The chain links TRBV7-9 to TRBJ2-2; D not resolved. Germline V gene sequence: CDR1 SEHNR, CDR2 FQNEAQ (reference sequence). The CDR3 has 13 amino acids. Trimming pared 6 bases from V and 1 base from J, leaving 6 bases between. CDR3 region: CASSTVNTGELFF. The CDR3, as DNA: TGTGCCAGCAGTACTGTGAACACCGGGGAGCTGTTTTTT.

CDR3 protein: CAIGTGVGGAQFF. CDR3 DNA sequence: TGTGCCATCGGTACGGGGGTTGGGGGTGCGCAGTTCTTC. The J gene is TRBJ2-1, the V gene TRBV10-3; D may be TRBD2 (6 bases). The CDR3 length is 13 residues. Germline values: CDR1 ENHRY, CDR2 SYGVKD. Deletions cut 8 bases from V and 12 bases from J, with 20 bases between.

The V call is TRBV18, the J call TRBJ2-7; a weak D match, TRBD2 (6 bases). V lost 3 bases and J 0 bases, leaving 15 bases between the germline ends. Germline V lookup: CDR1 KGHSH, CDR2 LQKENI. The CDR3 length is 16 residues. The DNA of the CDR3 is TGTGCCAGCTCACCCTATGGAGGGCTAAGCTCCTACGAGCAGTACTTC. Amino acid sequence: CASSPYGGLSSYEQYF.

V is TRBV18 and J is TRBJ1-1; the D is unclear. Germline V gene lookup returns CDR1 KGHSH and CDR2 LQKENI. V gave up 2 bases and J gave up 3 bases, with 7 bases separating them. This CDR3 region has 13 residues. CDR3 loop: CASSPGRDTEAFF. CDR3 in DNA: TGTGCCAGCTCACCAGGAAGGGACACTGAAGCTTTCTTT.

The chain combines TRBV27 with TRBJ1-1, with D maybe TRBD1 (5 bases). The V end was cut by 3 bases, the J end by 4 bases, with 15 bases between. Germline assignment: CDR1 MNHEY and CDR2 SMNVEV (reference sequence). This CDR3 has 15 residues. The CDR3 DNA follows: TGTGCCAGCAGTTTCTTTCCCGGGGGGAGCACTGAAGCTTTCTTT. It is translated as CASSFFPGGSTEAFF.

The chain carries TRBV6-1 and TRBJ1-3; D is unclear. The CDR3 spans 14 residues. The germline CDR1 and CDR2 sequences are MNHNS and SASEGT. V lost 3 bases, J lost 3 bases, and 9 bases lay in between. CDR3 in DNA: TGTGCCAGCAGTGATTCCTTTATTGGAAACACCATATATTTT. Translating gives CASSDSFIGNTIYF.

The chain uses TRBV5-4 and TRBJ1-2; 9 bases line up with TRBD1. Germline values: CDR1 SGHNT, CDR2 YYREEE (reference sequence). The CDR3 has 15 amino acids. V trimming: 4 bases; J trimming: 4 bases; junction bases outside the gene matches: 8. CDR3 sequence: CASSGRTGASYGYTF. In DNA form, the CDR3 reads TGTGCCAGCAGCGGCCGGACAGGGGCGTCCTATGGCTACACCTTC.

For this clone: A junction end diverges from the germline sequence, so it may reflect a read error. The chain carries TRBV19 and TRBJ1-1; D remains unclear. CDR3 length: 13 residues. CDR1 and CDR2 (germline): LNHDA, SQIVND (reference sequence). This chain's CDR3 is CASRIGRGTEAFF. The CDR3 DNA reads TGTGCCAGTAGAATAGGTCGGGGCACTGAAGCTTTCTTT.

The chain is built from TRBV27 and TRBJ2-7, with D maybe TRBD2 (7 bases). The CDR3 is 18 amino acids. V was cut by 2 bases and J by 5 bases, with 25 bases left in between. Germline CDR1 and CDR2: MNHEY and SMNVEV (reference sequence). The CDR3, as DNA: TGTGCCAGCAGTTTAAAGACCCCTAGGGTAGGGGGGGATAACGAGCAGTACTTC. It translates to CASSLKTPRVGGDNEQYF.